Below are 2 T cell receptor beta chains sequenced from a single sample in a study of PD-L1 blockade in urothelial cancer. TCRdb's table, derived via immunoSEQ multiplex PCR, lists solely in-frame clones and lacks some. Of some 30,000 clones listed, about 87% were seen once; the top ten hold roughly 3.8%. Sample: PBMCs, taken around atezolizumab (anti-PD-L1) treatment. These receptors were collected from a man aged 45-65 years with urothelial cancer.

V and J are TRBV7-2 and TRBJ2-7; possibly TRBD1 for D (5 bases). V lost 1 base to trimming and J lost 6 bases, with 16 bases between them. The CDR3 is 15 residues long. Germline lookup yields CDR1 SGHTA and CDR2 FQGNSA. CDR3 protein: CASSLEWGRQSEQYF. As DNA, the CDR3 is TGTGCCAGCAGCTTAGAGTGGGGTAGACAGAGCGAGCAGTACTTC.

The chain is built from TRBV25-1 and TRBJ1-3, with TRBD1 matching over 8 bases. J was trimmed by 2 bases and V by 8 bases; bases with no gene match: 14. This CDR3 is built from 17 residues. Germline V gene lookup returns CDR1 MGHDK and CDR2 SYGVNS. CDR3 residues: CASSQFDRGKTGNTIYF. CDR3 coding DNA: TGTGCCAGCTCCCAATTCGACAGGGGAAAAACTGGAAACACCATATATTTT.